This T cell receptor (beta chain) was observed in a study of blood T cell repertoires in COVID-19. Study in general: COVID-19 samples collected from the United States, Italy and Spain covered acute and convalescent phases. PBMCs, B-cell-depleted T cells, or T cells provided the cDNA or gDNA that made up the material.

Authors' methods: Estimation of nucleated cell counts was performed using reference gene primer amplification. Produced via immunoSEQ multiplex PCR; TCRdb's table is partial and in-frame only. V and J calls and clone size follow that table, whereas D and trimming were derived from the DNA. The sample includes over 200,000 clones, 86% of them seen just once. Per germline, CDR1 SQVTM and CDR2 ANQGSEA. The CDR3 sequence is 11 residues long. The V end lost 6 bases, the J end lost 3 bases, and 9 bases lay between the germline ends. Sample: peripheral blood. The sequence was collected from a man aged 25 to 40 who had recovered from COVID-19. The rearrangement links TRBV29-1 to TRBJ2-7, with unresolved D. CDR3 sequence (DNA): TGCAGCGTCCGAGGTATCTACGAGCAGTACTTC. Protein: CSVRGIYEQYF.